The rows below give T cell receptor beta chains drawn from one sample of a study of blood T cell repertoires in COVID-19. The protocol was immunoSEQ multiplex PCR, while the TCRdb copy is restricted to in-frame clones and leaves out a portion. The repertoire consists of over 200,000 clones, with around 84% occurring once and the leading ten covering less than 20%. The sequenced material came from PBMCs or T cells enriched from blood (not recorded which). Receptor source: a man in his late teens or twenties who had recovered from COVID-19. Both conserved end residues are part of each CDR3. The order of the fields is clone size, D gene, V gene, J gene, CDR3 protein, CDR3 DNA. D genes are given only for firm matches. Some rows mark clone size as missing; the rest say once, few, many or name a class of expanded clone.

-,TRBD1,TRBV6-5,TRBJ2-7,CASGEQGARVYEQYF,TGTGCCAGCGGAGAACAGGGGGCGAGGGTTTACGAGCAGTACTTC
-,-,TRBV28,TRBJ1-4,CASSVQVFGEKLFF,TGTGCCAGCAGTGTCCAGGTTTTTGGTGAAAAACTGTTTTTT
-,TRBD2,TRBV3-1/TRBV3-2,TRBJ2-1,CASSHLAGFSYNEQFF,TGTGCCAGCAGCCACCTAGCGGGATTCTCCTACAATGAGCAGTTCTTC
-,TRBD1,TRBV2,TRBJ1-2,CASTAGQGRYYGYTF,TGTGCCAGCACCGCCGGACAGGGTAGATACTATGGCTACACCTTC
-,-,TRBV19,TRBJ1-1,CASSMLPGQGNTEAFF,TGTGCCAGTAGTATGCTTCCTGGGCAGGGGAACACTGAAGCTTTCTTT
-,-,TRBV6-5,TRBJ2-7,CASRPTRRSYEQYF,TGTGCCAGCAGGCCGACAAGAAGGTCCTACGAGCAGTACTTC
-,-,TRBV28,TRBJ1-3,CATWSGSVGNTIYF,TGTGCCACGTGGAGTGGGTCGGTCGGGAACACCATATATTTT
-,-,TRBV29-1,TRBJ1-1,CSGSWGPNTEAFF,TGCAGCGGTTCGTGGGGGCCAAACACTGAAGCTTTCTTT
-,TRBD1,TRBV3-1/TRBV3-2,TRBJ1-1,CASSPTETGSEAFF,TGTGCCAGCAGCCCAACTGAGACAGGGTCTGAAGCTTTCTTT
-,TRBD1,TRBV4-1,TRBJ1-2,CASSQTGLYGYTF,TGCGCCAGCAGCCAGACAGGGCTGTATGGCTACACCTTC
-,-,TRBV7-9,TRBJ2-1,CASETGTSYNEQFF,TGTGCCAGCGAGACCGGGACATCCTACAATGAGCAGTTCTTC
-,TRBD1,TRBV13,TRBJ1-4,CASSYRTGGDWEKLFF,TGTGCCAGCAGCTACCGGACAGGGGGCGATTGGGAAAAACTGTTTTTT
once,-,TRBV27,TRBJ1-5,CASSLRGSNQPQHF,TGTGCCAGCAGTTTACGGGGGAGCAATCAGCCCCAGCATTTT
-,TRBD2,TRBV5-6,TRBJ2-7,CASSFGTSGEQYF,TGTGCCAGCAGCTTCGGGACTAGCGGCGAGCAGTACTTC
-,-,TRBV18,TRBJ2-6,CASSSQGTATNVLTF,TGTGCCAGCTCTTCACAGGGTACTGCGACCAACGTCCTGACTTTC
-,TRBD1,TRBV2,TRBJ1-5,CASSGEGGSNQPQHF,TGTGCCAGCAGTGGAGAAGGGGGCAGCAATCAGCCCCAGCATTTT
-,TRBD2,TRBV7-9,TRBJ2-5,CASSLGLAEPQETQYF,TGTGCCAGCAGCTTGGGACTAGCGGAACCCCAAGAGACCCAGTACTTC
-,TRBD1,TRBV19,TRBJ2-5,CASSKRQGTTKTQYF,TGTGCCAGTAGTAAACGACAGGGAACCACGAAGACCCAGTACTTC
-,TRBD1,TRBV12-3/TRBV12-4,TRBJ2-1,CASRDRGSNEQFF,TGTGCCAGCAGGGACAGGGGTAGCAATGAGCAGTTCTTC
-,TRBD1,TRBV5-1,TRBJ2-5,CASSPHGDSQETQYF,TGCGCCAGCAGCCCCCATGGGGACAGCCAAGAGACCCAGTACTTC
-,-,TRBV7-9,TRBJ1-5,CASSFGSGGQPQHF,TGTGCCAGCAGCTTCGGATCTGGAGGGCAGCCCCAGCATTTT
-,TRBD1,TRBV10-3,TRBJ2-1,CAISAGQTFSYNEQFF,TGTGCCATCAGTGCGGGACAGACCTTTTCCTACAATGAGCAGTTCTTC
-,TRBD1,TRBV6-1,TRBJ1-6,CASSAGQGSDYNSPLHF,TGTGCCAGCAGTGCCGGACAGGGGTCAGACTATAATTCACCCCTCCACTTT
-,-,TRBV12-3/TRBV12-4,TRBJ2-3,CASSSTSSDTQYF,TGTGCCAGCAGCTCAACTAGTTCAGATACGCAGTATTTT
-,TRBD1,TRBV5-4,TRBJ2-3,CASTQDGTGFSSTDTQYF,TGTGCCAGCACACAGGACGGGACAGGGTTTTCTAGCACAGATACGCAGTATTTT
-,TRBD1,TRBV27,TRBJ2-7,CASSLWYRGYEQYF,TGTGCCAGCAGTTTATGGTACAGGGGATACGAGCAGTACTTC
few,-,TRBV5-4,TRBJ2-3,CASSFRSRGGGSDTQYF,TGTGCCAGCAGCTTCCGTTCCCGGGGAGGAGGCTCAGATACGCAGTATTTT
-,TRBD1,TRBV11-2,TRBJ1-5,CASSLGAGGYNQPQHF,TGTGCCAGCAGCTTAGGGGCAGGGGGCTACAATCAGCCCCAGCATTTT
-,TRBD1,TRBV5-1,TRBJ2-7,CASSLLGQGMYEQYF,TGCGCCAGCAGCTTGCTTGGACAGGGCATGTACGAGCAGTACTTC
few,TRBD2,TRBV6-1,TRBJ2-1,CASSGQATSGPEQFF,TGTGCCAGCAGTGGACAGGCCACTAGCGGACCCGAGCAGTTCTTC
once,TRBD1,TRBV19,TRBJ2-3,CASSMSSQGESTDTQYF,TGTGCCAGTAGTATGAGCTCACAGGGGGAATCGACAGATACGCAGTATTTT
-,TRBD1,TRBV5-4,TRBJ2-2,CASSPRDRGTGELFF,TGTGCCAGCAGCCCCCGGGACAGGGGAACCGGGGAGCTGTTTTTT
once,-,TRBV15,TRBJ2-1,CATSRDRLGPNTEQFF,TGTGCCACCAGCAGAGATCGACTAGGGCCCAATACAGAGCAGTTCTTC
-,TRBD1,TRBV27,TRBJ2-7,CASRVRGQGPYEQYF,TGTGCCAGCAGGGTTAGGGGACAGGGCCCCTACGAGCAGTACTTC
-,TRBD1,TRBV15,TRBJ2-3,CATSRGERDRATDTQYF,TGTGCCACCAGCAGGGGAGAACGGGACAGGGCCACAGATACGCAGTATTTT
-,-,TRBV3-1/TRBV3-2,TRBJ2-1,CASSPMAGEQFF,TGTGCCAGCAGCCCCATGGCGGGAGAGCAGTTCTTC
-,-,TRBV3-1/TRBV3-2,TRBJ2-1,CASSRQADYNEQFF,TGTGCCAGCAGCCGACAGGCTGACTACAATGAGCAGTTCTTC
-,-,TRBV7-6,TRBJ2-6,CASSQGGEGANVLTF,TGTGCCAGCAGCCAAGGGGGAGAAGGAGCCAACGTCCTGACTTTC
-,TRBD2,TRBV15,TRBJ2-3,CATSRDRAGANTQYF,TGTGCCACCAGCAGAGACAGAGCGGGAGCTAATACGCAGTATTTT
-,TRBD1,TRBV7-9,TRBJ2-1,CASSLGDRDRDEQFF,TGTGCCAGCAGCTTAGGGGACAGGGATCGAGATGAGCAGTTCTTC
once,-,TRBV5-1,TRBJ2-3,CASSFGGARGDTQYF,TGCGCCAGCAGCTTCGGCGGGGCTAGGGGAGATACGCAGTATTTT
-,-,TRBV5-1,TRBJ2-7,CASSRQPMTEGVYEQYF,TGCGCCAGCAGCCGCCAACCGATGACAGAGGGGGTCTACGAGCAGTACTTC
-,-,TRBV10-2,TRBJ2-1,CASSGTVHSYNEQFF,TGCGCCAGCAGTGGGACAGTACACTCGTACAATGAGCAGTTCTTC
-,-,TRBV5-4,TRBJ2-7,CASSSTASYEQYF,TGTGCCAGCAGCTCGACAGCCTCCTACGAGCAGTACTTC